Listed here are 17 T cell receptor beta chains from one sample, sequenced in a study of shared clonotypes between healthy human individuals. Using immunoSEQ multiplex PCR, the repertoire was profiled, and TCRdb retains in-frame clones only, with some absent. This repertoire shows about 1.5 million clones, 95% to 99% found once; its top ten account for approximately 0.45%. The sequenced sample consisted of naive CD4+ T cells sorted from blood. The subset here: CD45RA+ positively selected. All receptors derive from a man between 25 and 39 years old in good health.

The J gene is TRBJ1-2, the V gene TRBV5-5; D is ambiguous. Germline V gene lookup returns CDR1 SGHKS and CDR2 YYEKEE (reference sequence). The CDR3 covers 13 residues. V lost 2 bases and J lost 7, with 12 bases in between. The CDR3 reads CASSFGLSTGYTF. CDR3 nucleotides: TGTGCCAGCAGCTTCGGACTCTCCACTGGCTACACCTTC. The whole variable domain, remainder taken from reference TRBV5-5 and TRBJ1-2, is DAGVTQSPTHLIKTRGQQVTLRCSPISGHKSVSWYQQVLGQGPQFIFQYYEKEERGRGNFPDRFSARQFPNYSSELNVNALLLGDSALYLCASSFGLSTGYTFGSGTRLTVV.

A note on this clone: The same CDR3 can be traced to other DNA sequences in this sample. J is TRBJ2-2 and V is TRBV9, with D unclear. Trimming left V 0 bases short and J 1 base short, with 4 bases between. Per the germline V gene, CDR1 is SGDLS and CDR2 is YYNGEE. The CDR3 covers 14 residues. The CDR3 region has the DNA TGTGCCAGCAGCGTAGGTCAGAACACCGGGGAGCTGTTTTTT. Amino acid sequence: CASSVGQNTGELFF.

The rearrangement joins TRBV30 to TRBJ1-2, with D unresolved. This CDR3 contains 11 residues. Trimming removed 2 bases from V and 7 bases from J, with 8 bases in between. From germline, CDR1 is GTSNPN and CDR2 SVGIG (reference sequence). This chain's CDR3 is CAWSFDSGYTF. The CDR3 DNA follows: TGTGCCTGGAGTTTCGACTCTGGCTACACCTTC.

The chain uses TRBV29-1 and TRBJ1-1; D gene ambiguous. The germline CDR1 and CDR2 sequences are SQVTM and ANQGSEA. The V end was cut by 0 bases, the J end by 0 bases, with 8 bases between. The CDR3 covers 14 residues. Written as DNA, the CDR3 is TGCAGCGTTGAAGATCGGCACTTGAACACTGAAGCTTTCTTT. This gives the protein CSVEDRHLNTEAFF.

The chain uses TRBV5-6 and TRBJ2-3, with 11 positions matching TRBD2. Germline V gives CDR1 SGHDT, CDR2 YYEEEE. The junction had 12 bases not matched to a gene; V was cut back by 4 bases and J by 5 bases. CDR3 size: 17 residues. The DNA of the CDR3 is TGTGCCAGCAGCCCCATAGCGGGAGGGCCCCTGGGAGATACGCAGTATTTT. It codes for CASSPIAGGPLGDTQYF.

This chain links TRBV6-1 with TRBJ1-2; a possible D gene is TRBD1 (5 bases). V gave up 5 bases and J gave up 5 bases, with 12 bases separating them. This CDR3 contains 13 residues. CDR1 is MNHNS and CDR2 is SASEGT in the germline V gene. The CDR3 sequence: CASSSGTTYGYTF. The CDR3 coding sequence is TGTGCCAGCAGTTCCGGGACGACTTATGGCTACACCTTC.

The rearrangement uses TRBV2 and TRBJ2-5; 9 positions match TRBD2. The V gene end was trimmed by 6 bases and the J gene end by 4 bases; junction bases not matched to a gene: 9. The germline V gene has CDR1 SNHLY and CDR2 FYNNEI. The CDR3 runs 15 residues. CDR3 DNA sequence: TGTGCCAGCAGCCGCCCTAGCGGGAATCTAGAGACCCAGTACTTC. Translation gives CASSRPSGNLETQYF.

The CDR3, as DNA: TGTGCCAGTACCCAGGCCGGCACTGAAGCTTTCTTT. Its translation: CASTQAGTEAFF. J is TRBJ1-1 and V is TRBV13; unclear D gene. This CDR3 region has 12 residues. From germline, CDR1 is PRHDT and CDR2 FYEKMQ (reference sequence). Trimming took 9 bases from V and 4 from J, leaving 12 bases between them. Complete variable domain (other parts from reference TRBV13 and TRBJ1-1): AAGVIQSPRHLIKEKRETATLKCYPIPRHDTVYWYQQGPGQDPQFLISFYEKMQSDKGSIPDRFSAQQFSDYHSELNMSSLELGDSALYFCASTQAGTEAFFGQGTRLTVV.

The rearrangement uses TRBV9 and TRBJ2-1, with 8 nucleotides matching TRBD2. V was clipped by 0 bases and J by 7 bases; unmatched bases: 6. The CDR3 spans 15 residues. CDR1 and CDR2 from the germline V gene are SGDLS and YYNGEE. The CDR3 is CASSVEAGAGNEQFF. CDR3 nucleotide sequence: TGTGCCAGCAGCGTAGAAGCGGGAGCCGGGAATGAGCAGTTCTTC.

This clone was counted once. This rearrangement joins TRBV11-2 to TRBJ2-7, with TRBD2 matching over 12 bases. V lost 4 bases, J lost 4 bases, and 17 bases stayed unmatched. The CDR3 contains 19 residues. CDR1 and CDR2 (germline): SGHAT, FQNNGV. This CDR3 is CASSSLVLAGGPSGYEQYF. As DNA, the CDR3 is TGTGCCAGCAGCTCCCTCGTGCTAGCGGGAGGGCCGTCGGGATACGAGCAGTACTTC.

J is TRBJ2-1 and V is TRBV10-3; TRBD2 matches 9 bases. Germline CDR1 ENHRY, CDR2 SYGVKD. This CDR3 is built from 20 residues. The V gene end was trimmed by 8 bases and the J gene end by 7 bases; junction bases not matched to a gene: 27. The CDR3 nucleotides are TGTGCCATCGGGCTGAACAGGGGAGGTGGCGGGAGGGCGAAAAATAATGAGCAGTTCTTC. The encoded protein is CAIGLNRGGGGRAKNNEQFF.

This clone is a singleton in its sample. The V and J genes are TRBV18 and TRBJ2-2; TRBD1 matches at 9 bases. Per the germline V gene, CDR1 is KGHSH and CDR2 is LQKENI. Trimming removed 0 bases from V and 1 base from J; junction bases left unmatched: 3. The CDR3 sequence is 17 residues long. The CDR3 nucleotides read TGTGCCAGCTCACCACCTCGACAGGGGGTGAACACCGGGGAGCTGTTTTTT. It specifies CASSPPRQGVNTGELFF.

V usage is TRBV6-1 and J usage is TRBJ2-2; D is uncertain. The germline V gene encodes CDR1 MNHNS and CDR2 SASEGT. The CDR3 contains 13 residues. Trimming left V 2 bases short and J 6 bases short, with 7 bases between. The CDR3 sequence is CASSEIEPGELFF. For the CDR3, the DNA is TGTGCCAGCAGTGAAATAGAGCCCGGGGAGCTGTTTTTT.

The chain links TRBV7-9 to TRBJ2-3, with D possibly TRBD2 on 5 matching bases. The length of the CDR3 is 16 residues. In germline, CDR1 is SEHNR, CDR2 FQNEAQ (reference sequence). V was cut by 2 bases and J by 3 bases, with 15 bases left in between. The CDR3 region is CASSLKRGTKTDTQYF. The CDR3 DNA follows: TGTGCCAGCAGCTTAAAACGGGGAACTAAAACAGATACGCAGTATTTT.

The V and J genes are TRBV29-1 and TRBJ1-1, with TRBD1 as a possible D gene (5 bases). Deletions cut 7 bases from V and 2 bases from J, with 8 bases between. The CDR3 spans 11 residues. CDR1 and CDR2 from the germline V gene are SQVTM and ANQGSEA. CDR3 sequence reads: CSATANTEAFF. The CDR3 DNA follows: TGCAGCGCGACAGCCAACACTGAAGCTTTCTTT.

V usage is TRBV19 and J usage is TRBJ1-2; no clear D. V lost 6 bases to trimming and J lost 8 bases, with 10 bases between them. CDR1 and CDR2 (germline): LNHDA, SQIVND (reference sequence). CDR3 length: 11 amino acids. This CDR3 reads CASRWSLGYTF. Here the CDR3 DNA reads TGTGCCAGTAGGTGGTCACTCGGCTACACCTTC.

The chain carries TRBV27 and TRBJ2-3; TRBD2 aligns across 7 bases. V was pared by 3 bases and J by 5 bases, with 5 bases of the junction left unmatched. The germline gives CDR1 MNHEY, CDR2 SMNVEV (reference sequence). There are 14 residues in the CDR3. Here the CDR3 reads CASSLRLALDTQYF. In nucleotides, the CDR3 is TGTGCCAGCAGTTTGCGACTAGCTTTAGATACGCAGTATTTT.